This is a list of T cell receptor beta chains from one sample in a study of shared clonotypes between healthy human individuals. The method was immunoSEQ multiplex PCR; TCRdb's version includes in-frame clones alone and lacks a portion of them. The repertoire has over 2,000,000 clones, 80% to 95% of them found once; the top ten carry under 2%. The sequenced sample consisted of naive CD8+ T cells from PBMCs. These receptors came from a man aged 18 to 29 in good health. Some clones in this sample may be carry-over from other donors' samples. CDR3s include the opening cysteine and the closing phenylalanine or tryptophan. Each record gives: V gene, J gene, CDR3 protein.

>TRBV27|TRBJ1-5
CASSLVSDSNQPQHF
>TRBV15|TRBJ2-1
CATSRRPDSYNEQFF
>TRBV29-1|TRBJ2-7
CSVEDMDTYEQYF
>TRBV28|TRBJ1-5
CASSLDRDQPQHF
>TRBV7-3|TRBJ2-2
CASSPGGSYTGELFF
>TRBV19|TRBJ1-5
CAGGGNQPQHF
>TRBV27|TRBJ2-5
CASSPIPTGRSSIQYF
>TRBV27|TRBJ2-7
CASTVAGSYEQYF
>TRBV7-9|TRBJ2-7
CASSLGLRRGRYEQYF
>TRBV5-8|TRBJ2-7
CASSPKDRVDEQYF
>TRBV2|TRBJ2-3
CASSVSQGAGTDTQYF
>TRBV27|TRBJ2-7
CASSSFLGSPTYEQYF